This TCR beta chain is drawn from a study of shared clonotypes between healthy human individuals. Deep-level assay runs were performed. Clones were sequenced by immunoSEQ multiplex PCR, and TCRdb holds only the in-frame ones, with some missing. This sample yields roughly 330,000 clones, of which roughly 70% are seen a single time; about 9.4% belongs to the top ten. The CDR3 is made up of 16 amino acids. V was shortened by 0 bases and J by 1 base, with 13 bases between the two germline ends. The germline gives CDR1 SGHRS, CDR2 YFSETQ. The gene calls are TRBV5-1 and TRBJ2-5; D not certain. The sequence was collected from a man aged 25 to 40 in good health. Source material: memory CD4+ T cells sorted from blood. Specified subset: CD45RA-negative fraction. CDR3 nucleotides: TGCGCCAGCAGCTTGGTTGGCAGCAATCTCCAAGAGACCCAGTACTTC. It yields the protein CASSLVGSNLQETQYF.